The sequence of this T cell receptor (beta chain) was determined in a study of shared clonotypes between healthy human individuals. Study findings and constraints: Apart from blood, nothing was sampled; tissue repertoires likely differ.

Germline CDR1 is SEHNR and CDR2 is FQNEAQ (reference sequence). There are 12 residues in the CDR3. Trimming left V 2 bases short and J 1 base short, with 3 bases between. Remarks on this clone: As yet, its antigen is unknown. The same CDR3 is also encoded by other DNA sequences in this sample.

Data came from immunoSEQ multiplex PCR; TCRdb stores just in-frame clones and leaves some out. The sample shows millions of clones, approximately 94% of them seen only once. CD45RO-negative CD8 cells positively selected for CCR7 made up the naive population, which excluded terminally differentiated effector memory CD45RA+ cells. The rearrangement joins TRBV7-9 to TRBJ2-7; D remains ambiguous. This TCR was recovered from a man in his late teens or twenties in good health. The sample consisted of naive CD8+ T cells sorted from blood. The DNA of the CDR3 is TGTGCCAGCAGCTTACAGTCCTACGAGCAGTACTTC. Amino acid sequence: CASSLQSYEQYF. The full variable domain, with the rest looked up from reference TRBV7-9 and TRBJ2-7, is DTGVSQNPRHKITKRGQNVTFRCDPISEHNRLYWYRQTLGQGPEFLTYFQNEAQLEKSRLLSDRFSAERPKGSFSTLEIQRTEQGDSAMYLCASSLQSYEQYFGPGTRLTVT.